This section outlines one T cell receptor beta chain sequence together with its context. Its target is not known. The CDR3 has 17 residues. Germline values: CDR1 SGHVS, CDR2 FNYEAQ. V lost 1 base and J lost 4, with 19 bases in between. TCRdb independently ran MiXCR on the RT-PCR reads; one entry per CDR3 protein. Among hundreds of thousands of distinct CDR3 sequences listed, over 11% were seen once. These data are taken from a study of response to subunit inactivated influenza vaccine. Notes on the study in general: Each seasonal influenza vaccination, the authors suggested, recruits few new T cells.

This sequence joins TRBV7-6 and TRBJ1-1, with D maybe TRBD1 (5 bases). This TCR derives from a man aged 50 or older who received an inactivated influenza vaccine. The source material was PBMCs from blood, sampled about 14 days before vaccination. The DNA for the CDR3 is TGTGCCAGCAGCTTAGGGCCTCCGACAGTATTAGGCACTGAAGCTTTCTTT. Its protein is CASSLGPPTVLGTEAFF.